This T cell receptor beta chain was obtained from a study of monozygotic twins with cystic fibrosis (dated by TCRdb to about 2021). Regarding the complete study: About 3.1 micrograms of fragmented DNA went through around 14 PCR cycles to produce barcoded libraries. The study compared TCR beta repertoires within and between 16 monozygotic twin pairs with cystic fibrosis to assess genetic influence on V and J gene usage. The cohort comprised ten female and six male twin pairs aged about 2.0 to 36.4 years, median roughly 9 years, mostly children and adolescents. Twins were ranked among 970 or so cohort participants for weight-for-height and FEVPerc (FEV1 disease centile) at the day of blood sampling. Data for three of the twin pairs had been reported earlier in a different context. What the authors observed across the whole study: V gene usage was most similar to the co-twin in 13 of 16 pairs, and J usage was most similar to the co-twin in 8 of 16 pairs, which suggests genetic constraints. The cohort was small, and the number of shared CDR3s showed no association with age, concordance or disease severity. Simpson clonality was found to be generally low (median approximately 0.01), suggesting a naive-dominated repertoire, although higher clonality was observed in the most severely affected patients. Sharing of nucleotide-identical clonotypes was significantly greater within monozygotic CF twin pairs than between unrelated CF individuals (P = 0.000026, Mann-Whitney).

Taken from the germline V gene, the CDR1 and CDR2 loops are SGHTA and FQGNSA. The CDR3 runs 16 residues from the cysteine to the phenylalanine. Here the CDR3 DNA is all that survives: 48 bases in frame from base 1. V and J are truncated by 1 base and 2 bases respectively, leaving an intervening sequence of 15 bases. This clone was observed a single time. Its antigen is not yet known. No base qualities exist here, and no much larger clone lies one base off it. The twin pairs came from the European Cystic Fibrosis Twin and Sibling Study Cohort, which recruited patients from more than 150 CF clinics across 14 European countries. Zygosity and CFTR genotype were verified in-house, and zygosity was tested by multiplex PCR of nine short tandem repeat loci. Peripheral blood was sampled from each twin, and clinical parameters were recorded on the day of blood sampling. Genomic DNA was isolated from peripheral blood cells with phenol/chloroform and kept in TE buffer at 4 degrees C.

Following the manufacturer's instructions, the researchers used the immunoSEQ immune profiling system to amplify TCR beta CDR3 regions via multiplex PCR. An Illumina NextSeq system was used to carry out the sequencing. The authors processed their data as follows. Sequence data were processed on the immunoSEQ Analyzer platform, and clonality was computed as the square root of Simpson's index of productive rearrangements. Similarity in V and J usage was measured by Jensen-Shannon distance, and OLGA was used to compute CDR3 generation probabilities. Shared CDR3 sequences were searched in the immuneACCESS database (August 2020) and in VDJdb (December 2020). The clones in this table, taken by TCRdb from immuneACCESS, are in-frame only. Not every clone is retained; where verified, under half of the shortfall comes from an unresolved V gene, and the cause of the rest is unknown. V and J calls and clone size come straight from that table; D and trimming were deduced from the DNA. The sample table holds around 10,000 clones, of which approximately 97% were seen once. About 0.79% of the sample is in the top ten clones.

Sequencing was carried out using blood. The source is a boy aged 5-17 years with cystic fibrosis. The sequence joins TRBV7-2 to TRBJ2-7; the D gene cannot be resolved beyond TRBD1 or TRBD2, each matching 6 bases. The DNA is as follows: TGTGCCAGCAGCTTAGGAAGGGGGGAGAAGGCCTACGAGCAGTACTTC. The encoded protein is CASSLGRGEKAYEQYF.